This T cell receptor beta chain was recorded in a study of cytomegalovirus exposure and HLA in healthy donors. This clone appeared once. With 60 Vbeta and 13 Jbeta primers, the PCR was carried out. Assay: immunoSEQ multiplex PCR; the TCRdb copy retains only in-frame clones and omits some. The repertoire consists of approximately 120,000 clones, with about 76% occurring once and the leading ten covering under 10%. The CDR3 runs 14 residues. Germline loops: CDR1 GTSNPN, CDR2 SVGIG (reference sequence). V lost 0 bases, J lost 5 bases, and 13 bases lay in between. The specimen sequenced was PBMCs. The TCR sequence derives from a man in his forties in good health and CMV-seronegative. The rearrangement links TRBV30 to TRBJ1-2, with D uncertain. The DNA of the CDR3 is TGTGCCTGGAGTGTACCCAACGGCAGGTATGGCTACACCTTC. Translation: CAWSVPNGRYGYTF.